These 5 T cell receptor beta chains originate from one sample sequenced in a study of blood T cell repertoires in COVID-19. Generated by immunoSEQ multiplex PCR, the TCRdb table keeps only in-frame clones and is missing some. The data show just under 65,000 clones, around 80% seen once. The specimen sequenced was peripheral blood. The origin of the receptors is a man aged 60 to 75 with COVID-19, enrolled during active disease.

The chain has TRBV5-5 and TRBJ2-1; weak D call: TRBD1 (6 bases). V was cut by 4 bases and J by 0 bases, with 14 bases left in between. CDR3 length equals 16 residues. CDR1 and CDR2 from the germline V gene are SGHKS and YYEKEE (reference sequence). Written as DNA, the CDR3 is TGTGCCAGCAGCCAAGGGGGACCGGGCTCCTACAATGAGCAGTTCTTC. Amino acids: CASSQGGPGSYNEQFF.

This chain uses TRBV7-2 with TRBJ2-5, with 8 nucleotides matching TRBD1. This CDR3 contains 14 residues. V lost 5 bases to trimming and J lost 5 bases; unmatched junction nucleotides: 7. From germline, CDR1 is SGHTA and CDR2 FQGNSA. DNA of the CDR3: TGTGCCAGCAGCAGAACAGGGGGTGATGAGACCCAGTACTTC. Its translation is CASSRTGGDETQYF.

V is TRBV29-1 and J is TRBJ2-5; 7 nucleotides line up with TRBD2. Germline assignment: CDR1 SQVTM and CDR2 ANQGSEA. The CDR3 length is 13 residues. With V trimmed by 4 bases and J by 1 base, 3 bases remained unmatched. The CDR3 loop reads CSVVASGQETQYF. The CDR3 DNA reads TGCAGCGTTGTGGCTAGCGGCCAAGAGACCCAGTACTTC.

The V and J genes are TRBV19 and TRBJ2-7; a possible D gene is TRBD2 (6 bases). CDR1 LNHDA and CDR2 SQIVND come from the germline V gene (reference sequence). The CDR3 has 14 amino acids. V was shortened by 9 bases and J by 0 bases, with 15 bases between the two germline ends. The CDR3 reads CASSGTFSSYEQYF. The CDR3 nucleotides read TGTGCCAGCTCGGGGACTTTTAGCTCCTACGAGCAGTACTTC.

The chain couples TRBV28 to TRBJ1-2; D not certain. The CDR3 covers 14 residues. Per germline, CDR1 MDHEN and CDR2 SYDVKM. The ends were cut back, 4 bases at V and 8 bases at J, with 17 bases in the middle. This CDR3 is CASSSGQGSYGYTF. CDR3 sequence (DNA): TGTGCCAGCAGTTCTGGCCAAGGGAGCTACGGCTACACCTTC.